The sequence of this T cell receptor (beta chain) was determined in a study of shared clonotypes between healthy human individuals. Notes on the study in general: The low donor count limited represented genetic and exposure-history diversity.

Sequenced by immunoSEQ multiplex PCR; TCRdb stores in-frame clones only, minus some. This sample yields more than 550,000 clones, of which 90% to 95% are seen a single time; about a quarter belongs to the top ten. The length of the CDR3 is 11 residues. CDR1 is MDHEN, CDR2 SYDVKM, per germline. V lost 2 bases, J lost 9 bases, and 5 bases lay in between. As regards this clone: Its antigen is still unknown.

Naive CD8 cells, CD45RO-negative and positively selected for CCR7, excluded terminally differentiated effector memory CD45RA+ cells. This clonotype was sampled from a man aged 25-40 years in good health. The specimen was naive CD8+ T cells sorted from blood. V gene TRBV28 combines with J gene TRBJ2-1; no firm D call. CDR3 coding DNA: TGTGCCAGCAGTTTAACGCCTGAGCAGTTCTTC. This sequence encodes CASSLTPEQFF.